This TCR beta chain was captured by sequencing in a study of blood T cells in healthy people across ages. The germline V gene encodes CDR1 SNHLY and CDR2 FYNNEI. CDR3 length: 14 amino acids. Between the trimmed V and J ends, which lost 5 bases and 0 bases, there was a span of 10 bases. Each donor was a healthy Caucasian individual from Russia, aged roughly 6 to 95. Through a sample-barcoded 5' primer and a J-beta primer mix, a second PCR was run for roughly 6 to 11 cycles. TCRdb recomputed calls from the 5' RACE reads with MiXCR, one row per CDR3 protein. Among around 800,000 distinct CDR3 sequences listed, about 47% were seen once. About this clonotype itself: What it binds is unknown.

Findings and limits, study-wide: In long-lived donors, naive CD4+ cell counts and diversity exceeded those of aged donors.

The material sequenced was blood. This rearrangement joins TRBV2 to TRBJ2-5, with D possibly TRBD2 on 6 matching bases. This TCR came from a man older than 75 in good health. In DNA form, the CDR3 reads TGTGCCAGCAGTCGGGGGTTTAACCAAGAGACCCAGTACTTC. Its protein product is CASSRGFNQETQYF.